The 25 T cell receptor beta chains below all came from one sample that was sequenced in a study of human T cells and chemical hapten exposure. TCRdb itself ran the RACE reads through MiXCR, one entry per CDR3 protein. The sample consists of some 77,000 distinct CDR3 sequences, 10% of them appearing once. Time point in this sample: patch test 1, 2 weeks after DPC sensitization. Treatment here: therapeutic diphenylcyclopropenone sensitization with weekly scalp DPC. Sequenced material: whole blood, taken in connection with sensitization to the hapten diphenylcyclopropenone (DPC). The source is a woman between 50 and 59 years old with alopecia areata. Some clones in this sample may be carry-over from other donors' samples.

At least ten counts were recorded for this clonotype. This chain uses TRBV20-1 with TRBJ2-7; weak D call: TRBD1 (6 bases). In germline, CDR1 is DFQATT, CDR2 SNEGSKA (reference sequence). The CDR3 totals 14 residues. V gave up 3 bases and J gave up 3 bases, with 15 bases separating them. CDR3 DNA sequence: TGCAGTGCTAGGGGGGCGACCCTCGACTACGAGCAGTACTTC. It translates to CSARGATLDYEQYF.

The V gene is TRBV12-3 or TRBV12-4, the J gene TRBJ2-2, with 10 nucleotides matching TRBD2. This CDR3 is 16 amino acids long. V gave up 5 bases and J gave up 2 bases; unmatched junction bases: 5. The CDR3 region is CASSGSGRANTGELFF. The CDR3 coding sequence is TGTGCCAGCAGTGGCAGCGGGAGGGCCAACACCGGGGAGCTGTTTTTT.

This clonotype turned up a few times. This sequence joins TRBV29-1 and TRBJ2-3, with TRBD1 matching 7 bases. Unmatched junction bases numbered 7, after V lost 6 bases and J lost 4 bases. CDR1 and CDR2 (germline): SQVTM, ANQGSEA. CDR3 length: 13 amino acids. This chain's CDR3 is CSVATTGPDTQYF. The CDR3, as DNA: TGCAGCGTCGCCACGACAGGGCCAGATACGCAGTATTTT.

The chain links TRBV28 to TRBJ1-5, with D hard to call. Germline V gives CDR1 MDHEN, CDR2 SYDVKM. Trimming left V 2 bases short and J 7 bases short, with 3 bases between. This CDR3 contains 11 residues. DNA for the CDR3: TGTGCCAGCAGTTTACGGCAGCCCCAGCATTTT. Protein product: CASSLRQPQHF.

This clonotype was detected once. The CDR3: CSVVDRRDGYTF. The CDR3 coding sequence is TGCAGCGTTGTTGACAGGAGGGATGGCTACACCTTC. V gene TRBV29-1 combines with J gene TRBJ1-2, with D perhaps matching TRBD1 (6 bases). The V end was cut by 4 bases, the J end by 6 bases, with 12 bases between. Germline lookup yields CDR1 SQVTM and CDR2 ANQGSEA. The CDR3 is 12 amino acids. The whole variable domain, filled in from reference TRBV29-1 and TRBJ1-2, reads SAVISQKPSRDICQRGTSLTIQCQVDSQVTMMFWYRQQPGQSLTLIATANQGSEATYESGFVIDKFPISRPNLTFSTLTVSNMSPEDSSIYLCSVVDRRDGYTFGSGTRLTVV.

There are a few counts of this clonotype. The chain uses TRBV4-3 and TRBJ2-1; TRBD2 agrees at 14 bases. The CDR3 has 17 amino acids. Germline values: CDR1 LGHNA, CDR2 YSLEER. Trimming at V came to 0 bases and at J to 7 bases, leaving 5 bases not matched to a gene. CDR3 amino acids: CASSQELGTSGSNEQFF. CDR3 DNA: TGCGCCAGCAGCCAAGAACTTGGGACTAGCGGGAGTAATGAGCAGTTCTTC.

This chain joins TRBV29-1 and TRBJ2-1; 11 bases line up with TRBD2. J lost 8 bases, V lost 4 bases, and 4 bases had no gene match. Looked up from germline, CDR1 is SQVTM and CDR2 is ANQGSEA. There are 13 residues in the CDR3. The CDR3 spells CSVALAGGYEQFF. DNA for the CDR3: TGCAGCGTTGCCCTAGCGGGAGGTTATGAGCAGTTCTTC.

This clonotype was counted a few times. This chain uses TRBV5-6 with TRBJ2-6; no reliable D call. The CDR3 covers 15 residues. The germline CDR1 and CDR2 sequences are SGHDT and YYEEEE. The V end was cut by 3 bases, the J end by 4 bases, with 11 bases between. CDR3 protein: CASSSDGHGANVLTF. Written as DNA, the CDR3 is TGTGCCAGCAGCTCCGACGGGCACGGGGCCAACGTCCTGACTTTC.

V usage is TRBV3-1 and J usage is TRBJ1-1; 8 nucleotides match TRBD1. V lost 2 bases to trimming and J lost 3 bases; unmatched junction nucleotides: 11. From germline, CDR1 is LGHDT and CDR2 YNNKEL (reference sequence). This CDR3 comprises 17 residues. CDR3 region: CASSQQTGARYYTEAFF. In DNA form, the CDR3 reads TGTGCCAGCAGCCAACAGACAGGGGCCCGTTATTACACTGAAGCTTTCTTT.

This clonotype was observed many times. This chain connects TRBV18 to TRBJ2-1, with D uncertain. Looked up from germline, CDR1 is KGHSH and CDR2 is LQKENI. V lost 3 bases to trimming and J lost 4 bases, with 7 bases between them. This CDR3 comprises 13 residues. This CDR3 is CASSPGRYNEQFF. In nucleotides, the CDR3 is TGTGCCAGCTCACCCGGCCGGTACAATGAGCAGTTCTTC.

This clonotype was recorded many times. CDR3 DNA: TGTGCCAGCAGCTTACGGGGGGGAATGGCAGATACGCAGTATTTT. Its translation is CASSLRGGMADTQYF. The chain links TRBV11-2 to TRBJ2-3; 8 nucleotides match TRBD2. V lost 2 bases, J lost 4 bases, and 5 bases stayed unmatched. The CDR3 covers 15 residues. Germline V gene data show CDR1 as SGHAT and CDR2 as FQNNGV.

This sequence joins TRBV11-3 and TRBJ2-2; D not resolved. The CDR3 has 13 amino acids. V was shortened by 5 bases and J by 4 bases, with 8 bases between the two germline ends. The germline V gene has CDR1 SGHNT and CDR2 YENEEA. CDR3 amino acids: CASSKRVTGELFF. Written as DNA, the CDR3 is TGTGCCAGCAGCAAGCGAGTCACCGGGGAGCTGTTTTTT.

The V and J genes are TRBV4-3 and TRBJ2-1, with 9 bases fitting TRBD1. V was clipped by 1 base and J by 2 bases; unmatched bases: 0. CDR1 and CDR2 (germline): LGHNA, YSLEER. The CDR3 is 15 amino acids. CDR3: CASSQGQGAYNEQFF. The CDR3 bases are TGCGCCAGCAGCCAAGGACAGGGGGCCTACAATGAGCAGTTCTTC.

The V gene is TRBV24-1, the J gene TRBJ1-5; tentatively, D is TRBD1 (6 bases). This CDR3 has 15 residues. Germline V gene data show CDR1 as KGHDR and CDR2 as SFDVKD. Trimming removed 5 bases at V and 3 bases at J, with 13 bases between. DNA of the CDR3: TGTGCCACCAGTGGAGGCAGGGGCTCCAATCAGCCCCAGCATTTT. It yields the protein CATSGGRGSNQPQHF.

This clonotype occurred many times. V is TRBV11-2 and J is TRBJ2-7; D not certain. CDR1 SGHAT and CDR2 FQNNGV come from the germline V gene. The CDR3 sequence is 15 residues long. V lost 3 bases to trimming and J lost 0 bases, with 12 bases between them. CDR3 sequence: CASSFIGGSSYEQYF. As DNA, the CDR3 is TGTGCCAGCAGCTTTATTGGCGGTAGCTCCTACGAGCAGTACTTC.

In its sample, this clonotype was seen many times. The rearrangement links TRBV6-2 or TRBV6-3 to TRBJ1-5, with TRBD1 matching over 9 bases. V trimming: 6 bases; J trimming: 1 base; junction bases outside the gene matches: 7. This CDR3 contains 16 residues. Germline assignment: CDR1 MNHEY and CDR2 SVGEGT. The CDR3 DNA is TGTGCCAGCAGGAGTACAGGGGGCTGGAGCAATCAGCCCCAGCATTTT. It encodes CASRSTGGWSNQPQHF.

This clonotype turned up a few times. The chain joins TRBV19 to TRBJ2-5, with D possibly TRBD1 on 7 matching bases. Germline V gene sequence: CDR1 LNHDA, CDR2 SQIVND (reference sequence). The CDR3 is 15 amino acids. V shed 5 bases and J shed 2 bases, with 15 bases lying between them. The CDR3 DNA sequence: TGTGCCAGTAGTTACGCGTCAGGGGGGCAAGAGACCCAGTACTTC. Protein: CASSYASGGQETQYF.

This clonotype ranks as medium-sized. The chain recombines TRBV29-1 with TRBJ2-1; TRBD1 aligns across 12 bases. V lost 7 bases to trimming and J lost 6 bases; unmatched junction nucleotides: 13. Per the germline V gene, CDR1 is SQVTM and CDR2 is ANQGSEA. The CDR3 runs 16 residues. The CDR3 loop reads CSAFVPGQGALNEQFF. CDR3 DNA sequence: TGCAGCGCCTTCGTCCCGGGACAGGGGGCCCTCAATGAGCAGTTCTTC.

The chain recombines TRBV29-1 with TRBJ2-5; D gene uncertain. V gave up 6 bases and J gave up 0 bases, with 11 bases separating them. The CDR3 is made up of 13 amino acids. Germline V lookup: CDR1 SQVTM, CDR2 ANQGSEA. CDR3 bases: TGCAGCGTCAGCCACAGCTACCAAGAGACCCAGTACTTC. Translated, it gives CSVSHSYQETQYF.

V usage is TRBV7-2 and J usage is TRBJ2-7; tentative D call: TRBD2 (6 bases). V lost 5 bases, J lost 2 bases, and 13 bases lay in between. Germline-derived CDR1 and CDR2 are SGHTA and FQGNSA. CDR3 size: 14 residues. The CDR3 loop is CASSRIGGPYEQYF. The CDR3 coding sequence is TGTGCCAGCAGCCGAATTGGAGGGCCCTACGAGCAGTACTTC.

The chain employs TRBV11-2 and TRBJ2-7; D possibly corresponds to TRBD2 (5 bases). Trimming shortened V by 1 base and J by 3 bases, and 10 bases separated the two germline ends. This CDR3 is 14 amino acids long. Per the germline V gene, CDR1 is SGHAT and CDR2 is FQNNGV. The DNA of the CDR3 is TGTGCCAGCAGCTTAGTTCCGGGAATCTACGAGCAGTACTTC. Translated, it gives CASSLVPGIYEQYF.

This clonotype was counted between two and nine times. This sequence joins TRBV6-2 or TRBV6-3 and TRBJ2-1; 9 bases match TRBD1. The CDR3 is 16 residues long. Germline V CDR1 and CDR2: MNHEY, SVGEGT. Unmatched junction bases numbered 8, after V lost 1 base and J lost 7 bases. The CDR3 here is CASSYYRGLRVNEQFF. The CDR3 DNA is TGTGCCAGCAGTTACTACAGGGGGCTTCGAGTAAATGAGCAGTTCTTC.

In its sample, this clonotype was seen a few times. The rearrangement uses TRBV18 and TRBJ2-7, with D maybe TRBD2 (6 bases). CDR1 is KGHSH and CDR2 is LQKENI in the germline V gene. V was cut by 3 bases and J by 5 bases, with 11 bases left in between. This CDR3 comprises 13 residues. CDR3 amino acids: CASSPDPGDEQYF. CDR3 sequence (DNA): TGTGCCAGCTCACCGGACCCGGGGGACGAGCAGTACTTC.

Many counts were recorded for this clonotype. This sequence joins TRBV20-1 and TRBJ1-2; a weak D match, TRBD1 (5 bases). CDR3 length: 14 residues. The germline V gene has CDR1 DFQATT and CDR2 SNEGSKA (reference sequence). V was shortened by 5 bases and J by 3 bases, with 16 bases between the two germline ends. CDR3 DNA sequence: TGCAGTGCTTCTATTCAGGGTGCTGACTATGGCTACACCTTC. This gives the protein CSASIQGADYGYTF.

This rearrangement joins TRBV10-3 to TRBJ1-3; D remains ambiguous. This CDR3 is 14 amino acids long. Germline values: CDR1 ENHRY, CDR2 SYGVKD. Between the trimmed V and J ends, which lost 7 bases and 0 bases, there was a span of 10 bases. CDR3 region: CAITLSRSGNTIYF. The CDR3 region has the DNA TGTGCCATCACCTTGAGCCGCTCTGGAAACACCATATATTTT.